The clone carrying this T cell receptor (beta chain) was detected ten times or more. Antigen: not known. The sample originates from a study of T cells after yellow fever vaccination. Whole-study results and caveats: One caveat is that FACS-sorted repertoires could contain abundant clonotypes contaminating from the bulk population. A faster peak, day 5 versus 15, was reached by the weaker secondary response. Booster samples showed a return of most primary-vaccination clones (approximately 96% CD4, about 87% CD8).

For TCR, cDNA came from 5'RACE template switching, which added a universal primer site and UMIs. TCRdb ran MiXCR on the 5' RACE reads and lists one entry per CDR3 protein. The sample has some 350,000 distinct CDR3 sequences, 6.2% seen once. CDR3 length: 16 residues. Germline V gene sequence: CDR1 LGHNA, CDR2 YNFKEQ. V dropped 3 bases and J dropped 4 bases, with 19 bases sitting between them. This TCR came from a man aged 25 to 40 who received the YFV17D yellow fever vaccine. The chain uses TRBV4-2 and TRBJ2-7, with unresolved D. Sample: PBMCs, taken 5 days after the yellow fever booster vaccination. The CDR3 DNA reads TGTGCCAGCAGCCAGGAGCTAGAAGTATCGCGGTACGAGCAGTACTTC. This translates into CASSQELEVSRYEQYF.